These 17 T cell receptor beta chains originate from one sample sequenced in a study of OX40 agonist ivuxolimab in advanced cancers. The method was immunoSEQ multiplex PCR; TCRdb's version includes in-frame clones alone and lacks a portion of them. The profile shows 80,000 to 100,000 clones, around 90% of them singletons. The sample in question was CD4+ or CD8+ T cells sorted from blood, obtained in a trial of the OX40 agonist ivuxolimab. Source of these receptors: an adult with an advanced solid tumor such as melanoma, head and neck, liver or kidney cancer.

A few counts support this clone. The rearrangement uses TRBV4-3 and TRBJ1-2, with 8 bases identical to TRBD1. CDR3 length equals 13 residues. Germline trimming cut 2 bases from V and 6 bases from J; bases unmatched to any gene: 2. Per the germline V gene, CDR1 is LGHNA and CDR2 is YSLEER. The DNA for the CDR3 is TGCGCCAGCAGCCAACCGACAGGGGATGGCTACACCTTC. This gives the protein CASSQPTGDGYTF.

The sample holds one count of this clone. The V call is TRBV6-5, the J call TRBJ2-7; D is uncertain. The length of the CDR3 is 14 residues. Germline CDR1 reads MNHEY; CDR2 reads SVGAGI. V lost 0 bases and J 3 bases, leaving 9 bases between the germline ends. Here the CDR3 DNA reads TGTGCCAGCAGTTACTCATCCCAGAACTACGAGCAGTACTTC. Protein sequence: CASSYSSQNYEQYF.

V is TRBV20-1 and J is TRBJ1-1; D unresolved. CDR3 size: 11 residues. Germline assignment: CDR1 DFQATT and CDR2 SNEGSKA (reference sequence). Trimming removed 6 bases from V and 0 bases from J, with 5 bases in between. The CDR3 here is CSAMLNTEAFF. The CDR3 bases are TGCAGTGCCATGTTGAACACTGAAGCTTTCTTT.

The rearrangement links TRBV30 to TRBJ1-2, with 7 bases identical to TRBD1. The CDR3 is made up of 14 amino acids. J lost 4 bases, V lost 5 bases, and 10 bases had no gene match. Germline CDR1 is GTSNPN and CDR2 is SVGIG (reference sequence). CDR3 sequence: CAWLSGGAPYGYTF. CDR3 DNA sequence: TGTGCCTGGCTATCAGGGGGGGCCCCCTATGGCTACACCTTC.

The CDR3 protein is CASSQDSGKEKLFF. As DNA, the CDR3 is TGTGCCAGCAGCCAAGATTCGGGGAAAGAAAAACTGTTTTTT. The rearrangement links TRBV4-2 to TRBJ1-4; no clear D. The CDR3 spans 14 residues. Deletions cut 0 bases from V and 8 bases from J, with 10 bases between. The germline V gene has CDR1 LGHNA and CDR2 YNFKEQ.

The chain uses TRBV5-1 and TRBJ1-1; 7 nucleotides align to TRBD1. This CDR3 has 14 amino acids. Germline lookup yields CDR1 SGHRS and CDR2 YFSETQ. Trimming took 0 bases from V and 3 from J; bases not matched to a gene: 2. The CDR3 here is CASSLDRGHTEAFF. The DNA for the CDR3 is TGCGCCAGCAGCTTGGACAGGGGTCACACTGAAGCTTTCTTT.

This clone came up once. The J gene is TRBJ1-5, the V gene TRBV5-5; 8 bases line up with TRBD1. This CDR3 region has 15 residues. The V segment lost 5 bases and the J segment 1 base; nucleotides outside the gene matches: 5. Germline loops: CDR1 SGHKS, CDR2 YYEKEE (reference sequence). CDR3: CASREQGGSNQPQHF. CDR3 in DNA: TGTGCCAGCAGGGAACAGGGGGGAAGCAATCAGCCCCAGCATTTT.

The chain recombines TRBV6-6 with TRBJ1-6, with D possibly TRBD1 on 6 matching bases. Deletions cut 7 bases from V and 2 bases from J, with 15 bases between. In germline, CDR1 is MNHNY, CDR2 SVGAGI (reference sequence). The CDR3 is made up of 16 amino acids. CDR3 protein: CASTTGRGAYNSPLHF. Written as DNA, the CDR3 is TGTGCCAGCACCACGGGGAGGGGGGCCTATAATTCACCCCTCCACTTT.

J is TRBJ1-1 and V is TRBV30; D call uncertain. V was clipped by 1 base and J by 4 bases, with 4 bases between them. This CDR3 is built from 11 residues. Germline lookup yields CDR1 GTSNPN and CDR2 SVGIG (reference sequence). The DNA for the CDR3 is TGTGCCTGGAGTGAGACCACTGAAGCTTTCTTT. Its translation: CAWSETTEAFF.

The rearrangement uses TRBV6-1 and TRBJ2-7, with 9 bases that match TRBD2. Germline trimming cut 3 bases from V and 1 base from J; bases unmatched to any gene: 4. This CDR3 contains 15 residues. Germline V lookup: CDR1 MNHNS, CDR2 SASEGT. DNA of the CDR3: TGTGCCAGCAGTGAGGCGGGGGGGGTGTCCTACGAGCAGTACTTC. As protein: CASSEAGGVSYEQYF.

The genes are TRBV9 and TRBJ1-1, with D unresolved. This CDR3 is 13 amino acids long. Germline assignment: CDR1 SGDLS and CDR2 YYNGEE. V was clipped by 0 bases and J by 2 bases, with 5 bases between them. CDR3 bases: TGTGCCAGCAGCGTAGAAGTTAACACTGAAGCTTTCTTT. This encodes CASSVEVNTEAFF.

DNA of the CDR3: TGCGCCAGCAGGCCGGGACAGGGGAATGAGCAGTTCTTC. Protein sequence: CASRPGQGNEQFF. The rearrangement uses TRBV10-2 and TRBJ2-1; 10 bases map to TRBD1. V lost 6 bases and J lost 7; bases outside the gene matches: 3. The CDR3 is made up of 13 amino acids. Germline V gene data show CDR1 as WSHSY and CDR2 as SAAADI.

V and J are TRBV28 and TRBJ2-7; D gene uncertain. The ends were cut back, 7 bases at V and 3 bases at J, with 16 bases in the middle. CDR3 size: 14 residues. In germline, CDR1 is MDHEN, CDR2 SYDVKM. CDR3 DNA: TGTGCCAGCACTGGGAAGGAAGAAGACTACGAGCAGTACTTC. Translation: CASTGKEEDYEQYF.

The chain couples TRBV5-1 to TRBJ1-3, with D possibly being TRBD1 (5 bases). CDR3 length: 17 amino acids. Germline V gene data show CDR1 as SGHRS and CDR2 as YFSETQ. With 0 bases removed from V and 0 bases from J, the gap between germline ends came to 13 bases. CDR3 sequence (DNA): TGCGCCAGCAGCTTGGCCGGGGCGGCGAGCTCTGGAAACACCATATATTTT. It translates to CASSLAGAASSGNTIYF.

As regards this clone: The same CDR3 can be traced to other DNA sequences in this sample. The V gene is TRBV29-1, the J gene TRBJ1-4; no clear D. This CDR3 region has 12 residues. CDR1 and CDR2 (germline): SQVTM, ANQGSEA. The V and J ends lost 4 bases and 7 bases respectively, with 10 bases between them. CDR3: CSVAGVGEKLFF. The CDR3 DNA reads as TGCAGCGTTGCTGGGGTGGGTGAAAAACTGTTTTTT.

The CDR3 DNA reads as TGTGCCAGTAGTCATGGCACTGAAGCTTTCTTT. Translating it yields CASSHGTEAFF. The chain uses TRBV19 and TRBJ1-1, with D unclear. CDR3 length equals 11 residues. The germline V gene has CDR1 LNHDA and CDR2 SQIVND (reference sequence). The V and J ends lost 5 bases and 4 bases respectively, with 5 bases between them.

The J gene is TRBJ2-3, the V gene TRBV13; the match to TRBD2 covers 7 bases. V lost 5 bases and J lost 0; bases outside the gene matches: 11. CDR3 length equals 17 residues. Germline CDR1 PRHDT, CDR2 FYEKMQ (reference sequence). The CDR3 DNA follows: TGTGCCAGCAGCCTCTCTACGAGACTAGCTAGCACAGATACGCAGTATTTT. Its translation is CASSLSTRLASTDTQYF. Drawing the rest from reference TRBV13 and TRBJ2-3, the complete variable domain is AAGVIQSPRHLIKEKRETATLKCYPIPRHDTVYWYQQGPGQDPQFLISFYEKMQSDKGSIPDRFSAQQFSDYHSELNMSSLELGDSALYFCASSLSTRLASTDTQYFGPGTRLTVL.